What follows are 20 T cell receptor beta chains derived from one specimen sequenced in a study of OX40 agonist ivuxolimab in advanced cancers. Receptors were amplified or captured by the immunoSEQ multiplex PCR assay. Sourced from immuneACCESS, this table was stored by TCRdb with only in-frame sequences that have V and J called. A share of the clones is absent; for the studies checked, an unresolved V gene accounts for under half, and the remainder has no known explanation. The sample table shows tens of thousands of clones, and roughly 86% are seen once. Of the sample, 3% to 4% falls within the top ten clones. Sequencing was performed on CD4+ or CD8+ T cells sorted from blood, taken in a trial of the OX40 agonist ivuxolimab. Every receptor here comes from an adult with an advanced solid tumor such as melanoma, head and neck, liver or kidney cancer.

The chain couples TRBV10-3 to TRBJ2-2, with TRBD2 identical over 10 bases. The V segment lost 6 bases and the J segment 4 bases; nucleotides outside the gene matches: 8. Germline V gene lookup returns CDR1 ENHRY and CDR2 SYGVKD. CDR3 length: 16 amino acids. CDR3 DNA sequence: TGTGCCATCAGACCAAGCGGGAGGGGGACCACCGGGGAGCTGTTTTTT. Its translation is CAIRPSGRGTTGELFF.

The V and J genes are TRBV18 and TRBJ2-5, with 7 bases fitting TRBD1. CDR3 length equals 15 residues. The trim removed 4 bases at V and 2 bases at J, leaving 7 bases unmatched. CDR1 KGHSH and CDR2 LQKENI come from the germline V gene. The CDR3 DNA sequence: TGTGCCAGCTCACGCTACAGGGGTTTACAAGAGACCCAGTACTTC. Translation: CASSRYRGLQETQYF.

The genes are TRBV5-4 and TRBJ1-6; maybe TRBD1 (6 bases). The CDR3 has 15 residues. The V end was cut by 4 bases, the J end by 6 bases, with 14 bases between. Germline V gene lookup returns CDR1 SGHNT and CDR2 YYREEE (reference sequence). The CDR3 loop reads CASSKRTETNSPLHF. In nucleotides, the CDR3 is TGTGCCAGCAGCAAGAGGACAGAAACTAATTCACCCCTCCACTTT.

V gene TRBV25-1 combines with J gene TRBJ1-4; D is perhaps TRBD1 (5 bases). V dropped 5 bases and J dropped 6 bases, with 19 bases sitting between them. The germline V gene has CDR1 MGHDK and CDR2 SYGVNS. The CDR3 is made up of 16 amino acids. This chain's CDR3 is CASSSTLGGEDEKLFF. CDR3 nucleotides: TGTGCCAGCAGTTCCACCCTCGGGGGGGAGGATGAAAAACTGTTTTTT.

The chain recombines TRBV19 with TRBJ2-6; D may correspond to TRBD1 or TRBD2 (5 bases each). CDR3 length: 18 residues. Trimming pared 6 bases from V and 4 bases from J, leaving 22 bases between. Germline assignment: CDR1 LNHDA and CDR2 SQIVND (reference sequence). The CDR3 DNA is TGTGCCAGTAGCCTTACCGCAGCCGGGGCGCAAGGGGCCAACGTCCTGACTTTC. As protein: CASSLTAAGAQGANVLTF.

This clone showed up just once. The V gene is TRBV5-1, the J gene TRBJ2-7; D could derive from TRBD1 or TRBD2 (5 bases each). V was clipped by 2 bases and J by 2 bases, with 26 bases between them. CDR3 length: 19 residues. Germline CDR1 and CDR2: SGHRS and YFSETQ. The CDR3 DNA reads as TGCGCCAGCAGCTTTCTGTCCGGGACGACGAAAGCTTCTGCCTACGAGCAGTACTTC. Its translation is CASSFLSGTTKASAYEQYF.

This chain connects TRBV6-5 to TRBJ2-4; D might be TRBD1 (5 bases). This CDR3 is 14 amino acids long. Germline CDR1 MNHEY, CDR2 SVGAGI. The V gene lost 6 bases and the J gene lost 8 bases, with 17 bases spanning the gap. CDR3 coding DNA: TGTGCCAGCAGCTGGACACCTCGTACGGACATTCAGTACTTC. Its translation: CASSWTPRTDIQYF.

V usage is TRBV14 and J usage is TRBJ1-4; 10 positions agree with TRBD1. Germline-derived CDR1 and CDR2 are SGHDN and FVKESK. The CDR3 contains 17 residues. With V trimmed by 0 bases and J by 8 bases, 9 bases remained unmatched. The CDR3 nucleotides read TGTGCCAGCAGCCAAGATTTGGGACAGGGGAGTCGGGAAAAACTGTTTTTT. It specifies CASSQDLGQGSREKLFF.

The chain is built from TRBV7-2 and TRBJ2-7, with a tentative D call TRBD1 (5 bases). Trimming shortened V by 4 bases and J by 0 bases, and 7 bases separated the two germline ends. The CDR3 has 13 amino acids. The germline CDR1 and CDR2 sequences are SGHTA and FQGNSA. The CDR3 coding sequence is TGTGCCAGCAGCTCAGGGCCCTCCTACGAGCAGTACTTC. Translated: CASSSGPSYEQYF.

This chain uses TRBV5-1 with TRBJ1-5; 12 positions agree with TRBD1. V was pared by 3 bases and J by 7 bases, with 5 bases of the junction left unmatched. This CDR3 has 15 amino acids. Looked up from germline, CDR1 is SGHRS and CDR2 is YFSETQ. CDR3 protein: CASSSGTGGGQPQHF. Here the CDR3 DNA reads TGCGCCAGCAGCTCCGGGACAGGGGGCGGACAGCCCCAGCATTTT.

The rearrangement joins TRBV28 to TRBJ2-3; a possible D gene is TRBD2 (6 bases). The CDR3 contains 14 residues. Trimming left V 4 bases short and J 5 bases short, with 13 bases between. Per germline, CDR1 MDHEN and CDR2 SYDVKM. The CDR3 protein is CASSSPRRGDTQYF. The CDR3 DNA reads as TGTGCCAGCAGTTCCCCGCGGCGGGGAGATACGCAGTATTTT.

V gene TRBV28 combines with J gene TRBJ2-7; D might be TRBD2 (7 bases). V dropped 10 bases and J dropped 5 bases, with 21 bases sitting between them. CDR1 and CDR2 (germline): MDHEN, SYDVKM. This CDR3 has 14 amino acids. The CDR3 coding sequence is TGTGCCACCGAGCGGGGCCAGGGGATACACGAGCAGTACTTC. It codes for CATERGQGIHEQYF.

This clone came up once. V is TRBV15 and J is TRBJ2-1, with a weak D call TRBD2 (8 bases). CDR1 is LNHNV, CDR2 YYDKDF, per germline (reference sequence). V was cut by 6 bases and J by 10 bases, with 22 bases left in between. The CDR3 contains 15 residues. The CDR3, as DNA: TGTGCCACCAGGTTGACAGGGTTTAGCGGGGAGGAGCAGTTCTTC. Protein sequence: CATRLTGFSGEEQFF.

The V and J genes are TRBV19 and TRBJ2-5, with 8 positions matching TRBD1. Germline trimming cut 1 base from V and 5 bases from J; bases unmatched to any gene: 6. The length of the CDR3 is 15 residues. The germline gives CDR1 LNHDA, CDR2 SQIVND (reference sequence). The CDR3 bases are TGTGCCAGTAGTATAGTTCCAGGGGGCTGGGAGACCCAGTACTTC. Protein sequence: CASSIVPGGWETQYF.

DNA of the CDR3: TGTGCCAGCAGAGGCAGAACGTATGGCTACACCTTC. Amino acid sequence: CASRGRTYGYTF. The V call is TRBV6-1, the J call TRBJ1-2; D uncertain. The CDR3 loop spans 12 amino acids. CDR1 MNHNS and CDR2 SASEGT come from the germline V gene. Deletions cut 6 bases from V and 5 bases from J, with 10 bases between.

The V gene is TRBV28, the J gene TRBJ2-7; possibly TRBD1 or TRBD2 for D (5 bases each). This CDR3 is built from 14 residues. Germline V gene sequence: CDR1 MDHEN, CDR2 SYDVKM. Between the trimmed V and J ends, which lost 6 bases and 2 bases, there was a span of 14 bases. The CDR3: CASSSGTRTYEQYF. The DNA of the CDR3 is TGTGCCAGCAGCTCCGGGACCCGGACCTACGAGCAGTACTTC.

V and J are TRBV6-7 and TRBJ2-7; the D gene is possibly TRBD1 (6 bases). TRBV6-7 is an ORF, and what it does is uncertain. Deletions cut 8 bases from V and 4 bases from J, with 15 bases between. This CDR3 region has 13 residues. CDR3 residues: CASERSRGYEQYF. CDR3 DNA: TGTGCCAGCGAAAGGAGCAGGGGATACGAGCAGTACTTC.

The chain combines TRBV6-1 with TRBJ1-6; 7 positions match TRBD1. The J segment lost 6 bases and the V segment lost 7 bases, leaving 9 bases of the junction unmatched. This CDR3 contains 15 residues. CDR1 is MNHNS and CDR2 is SASEGT in the germline V gene. The chain's CDR3 is CASMGRDSLNSPLHF. CDR3 bases: TGTGCCAGCATGGGTCGGGACAGTCTTAATTCACCCCTCCACTTT.

The J gene is TRBJ1-4, the V gene TRBV10-3; TRBD1 is a possible D gene (5 bases). The ends were cut back, 10 bases at V and 1 base at J, with 10 bases in the middle. The CDR3 is 13 residues long. In germline, CDR1 is ENHRY, CDR2 SYGVKD. The chain's CDR3 is CATGRGTNEKLFF. CDR3 nucleotide sequence: TGTGCCACCGGTAGGGGAACTAATGAAAAACTGTTTTTT.

The chain employs TRBV18 and TRBJ2-3; 8 bases match TRBD2. The germline CDR1 and CDR2 sequences are KGHSH and LQKENI. With V trimmed by 8 bases and J by 5 bases, 6 bases remained unmatched. This CDR3 is built from 13 residues. CDR3: CASTGLARDTQYF. CDR3 sequence (DNA): TGTGCCAGCACCGGACTAGCCAGAGATACGCAGTATTTT.